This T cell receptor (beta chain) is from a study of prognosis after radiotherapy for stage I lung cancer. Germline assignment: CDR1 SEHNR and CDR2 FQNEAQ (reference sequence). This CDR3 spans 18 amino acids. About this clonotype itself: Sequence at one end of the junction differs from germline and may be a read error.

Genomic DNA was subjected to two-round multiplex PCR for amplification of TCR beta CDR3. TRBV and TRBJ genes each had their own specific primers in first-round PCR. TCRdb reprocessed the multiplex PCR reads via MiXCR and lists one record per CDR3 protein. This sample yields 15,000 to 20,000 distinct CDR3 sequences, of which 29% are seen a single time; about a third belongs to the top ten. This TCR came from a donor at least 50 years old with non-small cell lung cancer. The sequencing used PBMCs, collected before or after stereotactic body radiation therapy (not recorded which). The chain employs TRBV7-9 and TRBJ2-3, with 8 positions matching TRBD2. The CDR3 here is CVSSHKGLDLRVTDTQYF. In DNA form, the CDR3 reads TGTGTCAGCAGCCATAAGGGACTAGACCTTAGGGTCACAGATACGCAGTATTTT.